A selection of T cell receptor beta chains follows, all from one sample in a study of blood T cell repertoires in COVID-19. The assay was immunoSEQ multiplex PCR, and TCRdb's table has in-frame clones only and misses some. Among some 110,000 clones listed, around nine tenths were seen once. Sequences were obtained from peripheral blood. These receptors all stem from a man aged 35 to 55 with acute or convalescent COVID-19. Each CDR3 is given with its conserved first and last residue. The order of the fields is clone size, V gene, J gene, D gene, CDR3 DNA, CDR3 protein. D genes are given only for firm matches. The size field is filled for only some rows; it gives once, few, many or a size class.

size: .; V: TRBV5-1; J: TRBJ2-1; D: .; DNA: TGCGCCAGCAGCTTGGATAGTTCTCCCAATGAGCAGTTCTTC; CDR3: CASSLDSSPNEQFF
size: .; V: TRBV2; J: TRBJ2-3; D: .; DNA: TGTGCCAGCAGAAGAATAGCGGTCACTGGGGATACGCAGTATTTT; CDR3: CASRRIAVTGDTQYF
size: once; V: TRBV19; J: TRBJ1-5; D: .; DNA: TGTGCCAGTAGTCTCACAGGATCCAATCAGCCCCAGCATTTT; CDR3: CASSLTGSNQPQHF
size: .; V: TRBV9; J: TRBJ1-1; D: .; DNA: TGTGCCAGCAGCCCACCAGGGGCGCGGGACACTGAAGCTTTCTTT; CDR3: CASSPPGARDTEAFF
size: .; V: TRBV19; J: TRBJ1-2; D: TRBD1; DNA: TGTGCCAGTAGTATGCGCCAGGGGGTTGGCTACACCTTC; CDR3: CASSMRQGVGYTF
size: .; V: TRBV9; J: TRBJ1-2; D: TRBD1; DNA: TGTGCCAGCAGCGTAGTACAGGGGGGGCATGGCTACACCTTC; CDR3: CASSVVQGGHGYTF
size: .; V: TRBV20-1; J: TRBJ2-1; D: .; DNA: TGCAGTGCTAGTAATGAGGGAACTGTCAATGAGCAGTTCTTC; CDR3: CSASNEGTVNEQFF
size: .; V: TRBV24-1; J: TRBJ2-5; D: TRBD1; DNA: TGTGCCACCAGTGATCCGGGACAGGACCAGTACTTC; CDR3: CATSDPGQDQYF
size: .; V: TRBV19; J: TRBJ1-5; D: .; DNA: TGTGCCAGTAGTCACAGGGTTGACAATCAGCCCCAGCATTTT; CDR3: CASSHRVDNQPQHF
size: .; V: TRBV5-1; J: TRBJ2-3; D: TRBD2; DNA: TGCGCCAGCAGCTTGGTACTAGCGGGAGGCGCGGGGTACACAGATACGCAGTATTTT; CDR3: CASSLVLAGGAGYTDTQYF
size: .; V: TRBV10-3; J: TRBJ1-5; D: .; DNA: TGTGCCATCAGTGAGTCGGTGGAGCAGCCCCAGCATTTT; CDR3: CAISESVEQPQHF
size: .; V: TRBV4-2; J: TRBJ2-1; D: TRBD2; DNA: TGTGCCAGCAGCCAAGATTCTAGCGGGAGGGCCTTTGCTGAGCAGTTCTTC; CDR3: CASSQDSSGRAFAEQFF
size: .; V: TRBV4-3; J: TRBJ2-5; D: .; DNA: TGCGCCAGCAGCCAAAACTGGGCAGGACAAGAGACCCAGTACTTC; CDR3: CASSQNWAGQETQYF
size: .; V: TRBV6-5; J: TRBJ1-2; D: TRBD1; DNA: TGTGCCAGCAGCCACAGGGGTGAGGGCTATGGCTACACCTTC; CDR3: CASSHRGEGYGYTF
size: .; V: TRBV7-9; J: TRBJ1-5; D: TRBD1; DNA: TGTGCCAGCAGCCTATGGACAGGGGTGGGCAATCAGCCCCAGCATTTT; CDR3: CASSLWTGVGNQPQHF
size: .; V: TRBV11-2; J: TRBJ2-1; D: TRBD2; DNA: TGTGCCAGCAGCTCTAGCGGGGGGCTGATTTTCTTC; CDR3: CASSSSGGLIFF
size: few; V: TRBV10-1; J: TRBJ2-3; D: .; DNA: TGCGCCAGCAGTGAGAACCAAGGGGCGCAAGATACGCAGTATTTT; CDR3: CASSENQGAQDTQYF
size: .; V: TRBV5-4; J: TRBJ2-7; D: TRBD1; DNA: TGTGCCAGCAGCCCGAGGGGACAGGGGATCTACGAGCAGTACTTC; CDR3: CASSPRGQGIYEQYF
size: .; V: TRBV5-1; J: TRBJ2-1; D: TRBD2; DNA: TGCGCCAGCAGCTTGGATCTTCAGACTAGCGGGAGTGAGCAGTTCTTC; CDR3: CASSLDLQTSGSEQFF
size: .; V: TRBV5-1; J: TRBJ1-1; D: .; DNA: TGCGCCAGCAGCTCCCAGGAGCTCGTGGGGAGCACTGAAGCTTTCTTT; CDR3: CASSSQELVGSTEAFF
size: .; V: TRBV6-5; J: TRBJ1-2; D: TRBD1; DNA: TGTGCCAGCAGTTACTCGGGGGACAGGAGATATGGCTACACCTTC; CDR3: CASSYSGDRRYGYTF
size: .; V: TRBV5-8; J: TRBJ1-1; D: TRBD1; DNA: TGTGCCAGCAGCTTGGGACAGGGAGCTTTCTTT; CDR3: CASSLGQGAFF
size: .; V: TRBV20-1; J: TRBJ1-2; D: TRBD1; DNA: TGCAGCGTCGACAGGGCGCCCGGCTACACCTTC; CDR3: CSVDRAPGYTF
size: .; V: TRBV5-8; J: TRBJ2-1; D: .; DNA: TGTGCCAGCAGCTTCTCCTTGGCGGATGAGCAGTTCTTC; CDR3: CASSFSLADEQFF
size: .; V: TRBV10-1; J: TRBJ2-1; D: .; DNA: TGCGCCAGCAGTGATCGGGGGTTCTACAATGAGCAGTTCTTC; CDR3: CASSDRGFYNEQFF
size: .; V: TRBV5-1; J: TRBJ1-5; D: .; DNA: TGCGCCAGCAGCTTGGAGACTTTTAATGGTCAGCCCCAGCATTTT; CDR3: CASSLETFNGQPQHF
size: .; V: TRBV6-6; J: TRBJ2-3; D: TRBD2; DNA: TGTGCCAGCAAAAATAGCGGGGCCCGCACAGATACGCAGTATTTT; CDR3: CASKNSGARTDTQYF
size: once; V: TRBV11-2; J: TRBJ1-1; D: .; DNA: TGTGCCAGCAGCTTAATTGGACAGAACACTGAAGCTTTCTTT; CDR3: CASSLIGQNTEAFF
size: .; V: TRBV19; J: TRBJ1-1; D: .; DNA: TGTGCCAGTAGTATCGGGGGGCCGAACACTGAAGCTTTCTTT; CDR3: CASSIGGPNTEAFF
size: .; V: TRBV12-3/TRBV12-4; J: TRBJ1-1; D: .; DNA: TGTGCCAGCAGTTTATTCCGGTACACTGAAGCTTTCTTT; CDR3: CASSLFRYTEAFF
size: once; V: TRBV5-1; J: TRBJ2-1; D: TRBD2; DNA: TGCGCCAGCAGCTTGGGTGAGGGAGGGATTGAGCAGTTCTTC; CDR3: CASSLGEGGIEQFF
size: .; V: TRBV7-8; J: TRBJ2-1; D: TRBD2; DNA: TGTGCCAGCAGCTTAGCGGAGGGAGGGTTCTACAATGAGCAGTTCTTC; CDR3: CASSLAEGGFYNEQFF
size: .; V: TRBV30; J: TRBJ2-6; D: .; DNA: TGTGCCTGGAGTGCGAGCTCTGGGGCCAACGTCCTGACTTTC; CDR3: CAWSASSGANVLTF
size: .; V: TRBV6-2/TRBV6-3; J: TRBJ2-1; D: .; DNA: TGTGCCAGCAGTCTTAACATCCCAGGACAGTCTGTCCCCTGGGAGCAGTTCTTC; CDR3: CASSLNIPGQSVPWEQFF
size: .; V: TRBV5-1; J: TRBJ2-1; D: TRBD1; DNA: TGCGCCAGCAGCCTAGGGGGCGCTTACAATGAGCAGTTCTTC; CDR3: CASSLGGAYNEQFF
size: .; V: TRBV30; J: TRBJ1-5; D: .; DNA: TGTGCCTGGAGCCCAGGCCCTAATCAGCCCCAGCATTTT; CDR3: CAWSPGPNQPQHF
size: once; V: TRBV24-1; J: TRBJ2-1; D: .; DNA: TGTGCCACCAGTGATGCAAACAGGGCCTACAATGAGCAGTTCTTC; CDR3: CATSDANRAYNEQFF
size: .; V: TRBV11-2; J: TRBJ1-1; D: TRBD1; DNA: TGTGCCAGCAGCTTAGGTATAACAGGGGGCGCATCTAAAGCTTTCTTT; CDR3: CASSLGITGGASKAFF
size: .; V: TRBV12-3/TRBV12-4; J: TRBJ2-7; D: .; DNA: TGTGCCAGCAGTTTCGAAGGCCGGGGAGAGCAGTACTTC; CDR3: CASSFEGRGEQYF
size: .; V: TRBV30; J: TRBJ2-3; D: .; DNA: TGTGCCTGGAGTGTCGAATCGGGGGATACGCAGTATTTT; CDR3: CAWSVESGDTQYF
size: once; V: TRBV2; J: TRBJ1-2; D: TRBD1; DNA: TGTGCCAGCAGACCCGGGACAGGGGGTGAAGGGGCTCACTATGGCTACACCTTC; CDR3: CASRPGTGGEGAHYGYTF
size: .; V: TRBV5-4; J: TRBJ1-3; D: .; DNA: TGTGCCAGCTTCATCCAGGGTGTAGGAAACACCATATATTTT; CDR3: CASFIQGVGNTIYF
size: .; V: TRBV29-1; J: TRBJ1-2; D: .; DNA: TGCAGCGTTCTAGATAGCAACTATGGCTACACCTTC; CDR3: CSVLDSNYGYTF
size: .; V: TRBV19; J: TRBJ1-5; D: .; DNA: TGTGCCAGCCGGGACACCAATCAGCCCCAGCATTTT; CDR3: CASRDTNQPQHF
size: .; V: TRBV30; J: TRBJ2-3; D: TRBD2; DNA: TGTGCCTTTGAGCGGGGGGGATCCACAGATACGCAGTATTTT; CDR3: CAFERGGSTDTQYF
size: .; V: TRBV2; J: TRBJ1-1; D: .; DNA: TGTGCCAGCAGGATAGGAGGGACTGAAGCTTTCTTT; CDR3: CASRIGGTEAFF
size: once; V: TRBV7-2; J: TRBJ1-5; D: TRBD1; DNA: TGTGCCAGCAGCTGGGACAGGTATAGCAATCAGCCCCAGCATTTT; CDR3: CASSWDRYSNQPQHF
size: .; V: TRBV2; J: TRBJ1-4; D: .; DNA: TGTGCCAGCAACAGCAGGGATTGGGCTAATGAAAAACTGTTTTTT; CDR3: CASNSRDWANEKLFF
size: .; V: TRBV15; J: TRBJ1-1; D: .; DNA: TGTGCCACCAGCAGAGATAAAATTACAGGGTTGACTTTCTTT; CDR3: CATSRDKITGLTFF
size: .; V: TRBV6-6; J: TRBJ1-5; D: .; DNA: TGTGCCAGCAGTTACGCAATAGAGCCCCAGCATTTT; CDR3: CASSYAIEPQHF
size: .; V: TRBV19; J: TRBJ1-5; D: .; DNA: TGTGCCAGTAGTATAGTGCGGGGGTTAGCCGATCAGCCCCAGCATTTT; CDR3: CASSIVRGLADQPQHF
size: .; V: TRBV19; J: TRBJ1-5; D: .; DNA: TGTGCCAGTAACCAACGGGGGACGGGCAATCAGCCCCAGCATTTT; CDR3: CASNQRGTGNQPQHF
size: .; V: TRBV23-1; J: TRBJ1-2; D: TRBD1; DNA: TGCGCCAGCAGTCGAAACAGGGGTGGCTATGGCTACACCTTC; CDR3: CASSRNRGGYGYTF